The source of this TCR beta chain is a study of cytomegalovirus exposure and HLA in healthy donors. General observations from the study: The study designated some 180 TCR beta chains cytomegalovirus-associated. Presence/absence analyses assumed roughly uniform sequencing depth across donors.

The PCR was carried out with 60 Vbeta primers and 13 Jbeta primers. Only in-frame clones appear in the TCRdb table, and some are missing; sequencing was by immunoSEQ multiplex PCR. Of some 150,000 clones in the sample, roughly 85% are singletons; the top ten hold 1.5% to 2%. The CDR3 extends over 13 amino acids. V was pared by 0 bases and J by 1 base, with 4 bases between. CDR1 and CDR2 (germline): SGDLS, YYNGEE. This clone was seen a handful of times. The antigen is not known. The chain links TRBV9 to TRBJ1-1; D ambiguous. Material: PBMCs. The receptor was isolated from a woman in her 30s in good health and CMV-seronegative. The CDR3 region is CASSVAGNTEAFF. The DNA of the CDR3 is TGTGCCAGCAGCGTAGCAGGGAACACTGAAGCTTTCTTT.